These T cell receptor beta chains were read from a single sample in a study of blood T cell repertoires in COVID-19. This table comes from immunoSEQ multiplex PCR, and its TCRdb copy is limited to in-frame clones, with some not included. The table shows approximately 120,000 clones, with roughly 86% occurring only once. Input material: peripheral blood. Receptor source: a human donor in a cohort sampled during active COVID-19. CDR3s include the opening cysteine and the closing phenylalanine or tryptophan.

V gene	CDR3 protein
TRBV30	CATGALQGIKYF
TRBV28	CASSLRTSSREQFF
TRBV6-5	CASRLLGGEETQYF
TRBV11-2	CASSVRDRGFNEQFF
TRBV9	CASSPSAADTQYF
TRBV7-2	CASSLSTGAAQETQYF
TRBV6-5	CASMVAGTEAFF
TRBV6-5	CASSYSGRGRGETQYF
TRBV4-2	CASSQAGGSTDTQYF
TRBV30	CAWSVTGYNSPLHF
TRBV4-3	CASSQDAGAGGRYEQYF
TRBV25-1	CASSGRGLGSEQYF
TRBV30	CAWSVWGGNQPQHF
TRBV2	CASTGQGTNTGELFF
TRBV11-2	CASSLGDGGSPLHF
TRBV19	CASSSSGGYDGYTF
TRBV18	CASSPGQTGAGTGELFF
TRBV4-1	CASSQDPESGLAYSYNEQFF
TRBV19	CASSILSATNEKLFF
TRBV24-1	CATSGTSVSSYNEQFF
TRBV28	CASSLRGSSYNEQFF
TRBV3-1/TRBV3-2	CASSRGQTANYGYTF
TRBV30	CAWSVLGLAAATETQYF
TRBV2	CASRTTGNTEAFF
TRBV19	CASSMATAYAFF
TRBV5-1	CASTRTGTGNNSPLHF
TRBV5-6	CASSLDRGGQGYTF
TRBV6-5	CASRGTSFSYEQYF
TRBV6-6	CASPPTSGTTGELFF
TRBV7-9	CASSPRTGVSGNTIYF
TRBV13	CASSLGQGSNTIYF
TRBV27	CASSLSRVYEQYF
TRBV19	CASSGRGGYNEQFF
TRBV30	CAWRGTWVNTEAFF
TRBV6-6	CASINRLDSGNTIYF
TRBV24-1	CATSTSSSSSYNEQFF
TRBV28	CASSSLGGRRADTQYF
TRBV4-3	CASSQDRLAGGLDTQYF
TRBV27	CASSAIAGGTDTQYF
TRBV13	CASSPRIAYTDTQYF
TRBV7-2	CASSGGQYNEQFF
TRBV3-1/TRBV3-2	CASSQETGGPGYEQYF
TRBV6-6	CASQVDRGQETQYF
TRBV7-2	CASRGLAGERAYEQYF
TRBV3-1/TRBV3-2	CASSQDGGNTIYF
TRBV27	CASREISYNSPLHF
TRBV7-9	CASSRTSGISTDTQYF
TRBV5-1	CASSLGGGGTGELFF
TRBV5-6	CASSFGSNQPQHF
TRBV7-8	CASSTGQSSNYGYTF
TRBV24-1	CATSDLRTGYEQYF
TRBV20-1	CSASSGTRGKRTQYF
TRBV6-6	CASSSASGGGNQPQHF
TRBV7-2	CASSSPVRRENQETQYF
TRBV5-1	CASRPETGVPMEYF
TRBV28	CASSVSGGRIQDYTF
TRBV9	CASSVAAGVYGYTF
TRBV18	CASSPRRPGQGGYEQYF
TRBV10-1	CATPPRRASEHQETQYF